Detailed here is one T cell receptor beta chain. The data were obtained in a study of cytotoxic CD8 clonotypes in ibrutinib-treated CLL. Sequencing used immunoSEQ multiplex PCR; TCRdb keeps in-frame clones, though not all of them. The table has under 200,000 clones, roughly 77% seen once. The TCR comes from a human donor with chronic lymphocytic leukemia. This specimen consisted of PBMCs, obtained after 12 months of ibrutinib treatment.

CDR3 sequence: CASSLAGQGAETQYF. The CDR3 DNA is TGCGCCAGCAGCTTGGCGGGACAGGGGGCAGAGACCCAGTACTTC. V and J are TRBV5-1 and TRBJ2-5; 12 positions agree with TRBD1. Germline CDR1 and CDR2: SGHRS and YFSETQ. The V gene end was trimmed by 0 bases and the J gene end by 4 bases; junction bases not matched to a gene: 1. CDR3 length: 15 amino acids. Variable domain in full (rest from reference TRBV5-1 and TRBJ2-5): KAGVTQTPRYLIKTRGQQVTLSCSPISGHRSVSWYQQTPGQGLQFLFEYFSETQRNKGNFPGRFSGRQFSNSRSEMNVSTLELGDSALYLCASSLAGQGAETQYFGPGTRLLVL.